This T cell receptor beta chain was recovered during a study of T cell repertoires in cytomegalovirus infection. About the research overall: Indicated by public TCR beta signatures were CMV infection and matching HLA type. General study points: HLA-C-restricted CMV-specific TCR beta clonotypes were dominant in the ex vivo response.

Trimming took 4 bases from V and 7 from J; bases not matched to a gene: 7. The CDR3 is made up of 14 amino acids. Looked up from germline, CDR1 is SQVTM and CDR2 is ANQGSEA. The sample holds a few counts of this clonotype. Its target is not known. MiXCR, applied by TCRdb to the reads, yields one record per CDR3 protein. The sample holds over 450,000 distinct CDR3 sequences; about 10% are singletons and the top ten take roughly 10%. This receptor was identified in a human donor in good health (CMV status not recorded). Some clones in this sample may be carry-over from other donors' samples. The chain has TRBV29-1 and TRBJ1-4; TRBD1 aligns across 9 bases. The sequenced sample was PBMCs. CDR3 residues: CSVAPQGAGEKLFF. In nucleotides, the CDR3 is TGCAGCGTTGCGCCACAGGGGGCAGGTGAAAAACTGTTTTTT.